The present T cell receptor (beta chain) was sequenced within a study of T-cell memory formation after mild COVID-19. Turning to this clonotype: Its antigen is still unknown.

Germline V gene data show CDR1 as ENHRY and CDR2 as SYGVKD. The V and J ends lost 8 bases and 0 bases, in that order; junction bases with no gene match: 7. The CDR3 sequence is 14 residues long. Findings of the study overall: Prior to infection, memory already included some responding clones, suggesting cross-reactive memory joined.

5'RACE primed at constant segments yielded TCR alpha and TCR beta cDNA libraries bearing sample barcodes and UMIs. TCRdb ran MiXCR on the 5' RACE reads and lists one entry per CDR3 protein. The repertoire includes under 300,000 distinct CDR3 sequences, 16% of them detected once, and 22% sits in the top ten. Sequencing was carried out using PBMCs or a T cell subset sorted from them (not recorded which). This receptor was taken from a man younger than 35 who had mild COVID-19 (a few samples of this study predate the infection). Cell type and time point are not known. The chain uses TRBV10-3 and TRBJ2-7; 7 bases are a match to TRBD1. Here the CDR3 DNA reads TGTGCCATCGGGGACAGCCGGAGCTCCTACGAGCAGTACTTC. Protein product: CAIGDSRSSYEQYF.